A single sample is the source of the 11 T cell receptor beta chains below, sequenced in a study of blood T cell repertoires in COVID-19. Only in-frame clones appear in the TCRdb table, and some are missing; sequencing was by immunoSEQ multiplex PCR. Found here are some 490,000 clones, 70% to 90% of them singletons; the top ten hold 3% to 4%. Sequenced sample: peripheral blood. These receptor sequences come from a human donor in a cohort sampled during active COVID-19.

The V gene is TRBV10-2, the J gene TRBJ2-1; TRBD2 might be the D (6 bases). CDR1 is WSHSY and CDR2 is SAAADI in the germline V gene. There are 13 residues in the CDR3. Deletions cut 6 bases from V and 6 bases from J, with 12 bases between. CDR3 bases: TGCGCCAGCAGGTCGGGACTCTTCAATGAGCAGTTCTTC. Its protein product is CASRSGLFNEQFF.

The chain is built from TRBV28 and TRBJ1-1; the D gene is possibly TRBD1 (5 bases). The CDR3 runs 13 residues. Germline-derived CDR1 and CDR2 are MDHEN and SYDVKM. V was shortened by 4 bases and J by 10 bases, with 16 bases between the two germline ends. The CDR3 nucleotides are TGTGCCAGCAGTTCCAGGGATTCGAGTCGAGCTTTCTTT. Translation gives CASSSRDSSRAFF.

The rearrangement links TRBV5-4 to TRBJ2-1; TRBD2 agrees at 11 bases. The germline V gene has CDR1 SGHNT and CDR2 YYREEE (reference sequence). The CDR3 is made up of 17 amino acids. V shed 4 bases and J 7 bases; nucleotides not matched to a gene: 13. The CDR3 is CASSPHSGRAGGNEQFF. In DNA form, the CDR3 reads TGTGCCAGCAGCCCTCATAGCGGGAGGGCCGGAGGGAATGAGCAGTTCTTC.

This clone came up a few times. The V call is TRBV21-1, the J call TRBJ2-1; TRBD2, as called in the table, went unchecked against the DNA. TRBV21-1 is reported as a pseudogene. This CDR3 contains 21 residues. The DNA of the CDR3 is TGTGCCAGCAGCAACTACACCGGGACTAGCGGGATACAATCCCCGGACAATGAGCAGTTCTTC. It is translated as CASSNYTGTSGIQSPDNEQFF.

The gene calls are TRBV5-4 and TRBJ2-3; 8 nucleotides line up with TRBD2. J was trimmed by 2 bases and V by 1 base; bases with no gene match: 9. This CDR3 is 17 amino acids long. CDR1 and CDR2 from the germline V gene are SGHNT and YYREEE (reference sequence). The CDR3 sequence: CASSLLGYGRATDTQYF. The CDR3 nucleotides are TGTGCCAGCAGCTTGCTTGGTTACGGGAGGGCCACAGATACGCAGTATTTT.

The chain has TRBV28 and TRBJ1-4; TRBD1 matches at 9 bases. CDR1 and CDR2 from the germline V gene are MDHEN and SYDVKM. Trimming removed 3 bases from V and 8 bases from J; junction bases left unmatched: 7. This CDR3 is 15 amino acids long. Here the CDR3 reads CASSFPTGGSEKLFF. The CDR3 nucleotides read TGTGCCAGCAGTTTTCCGACAGGGGGAAGCGAAAAACTGTTTTTT.

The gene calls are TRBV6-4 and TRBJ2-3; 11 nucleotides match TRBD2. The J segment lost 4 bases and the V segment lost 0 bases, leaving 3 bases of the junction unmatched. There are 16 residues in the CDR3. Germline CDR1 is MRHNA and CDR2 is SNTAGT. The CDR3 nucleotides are TGTGCCAGCAGTGACTCGACTAGCGGGAACGCAGATACGCAGTATTTT. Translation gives CASSDSTSGNADTQYF.

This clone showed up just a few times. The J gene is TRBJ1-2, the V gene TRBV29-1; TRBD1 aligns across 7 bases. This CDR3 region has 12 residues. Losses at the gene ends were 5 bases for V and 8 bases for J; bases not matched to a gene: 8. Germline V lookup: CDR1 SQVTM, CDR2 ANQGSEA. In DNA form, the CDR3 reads TGCAGCGTTACAGGGGCCCGGGAGGGCTACACCTTC. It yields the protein CSVTGAREGYTF.

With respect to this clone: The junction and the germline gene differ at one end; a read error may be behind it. The CDR3 sequence is CASSLGSSGSAQETQYF. In nucleotides, the CDR3 is TGTGCTAGCAGCTTAGGAAGTAGCGGGAGTGCCCAAGAGACCCAGTACTTC. The chain links TRBV7-7 to TRBJ2-5; 9 nucleotides align to TRBD2. The CDR3 has 17 amino acids. Germline V gene lookup returns CDR1 SSHAT and CDR2 FNYEAQ (reference sequence).

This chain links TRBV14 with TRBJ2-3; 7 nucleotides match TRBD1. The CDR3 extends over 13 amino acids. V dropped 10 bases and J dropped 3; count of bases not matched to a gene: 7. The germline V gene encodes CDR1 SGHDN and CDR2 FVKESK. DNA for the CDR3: TGTGCCACTTCGACAGGGTGGACAGATACGCAGTATTTT. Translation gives CATSTGWTDTQYF.

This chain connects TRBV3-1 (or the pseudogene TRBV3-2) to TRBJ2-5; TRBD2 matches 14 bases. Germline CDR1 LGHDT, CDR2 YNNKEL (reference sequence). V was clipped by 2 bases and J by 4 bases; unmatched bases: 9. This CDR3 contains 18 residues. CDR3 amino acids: CASSQPLGLAGEGETQYF. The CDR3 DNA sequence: TGTGCCAGCAGCCAACCTTTGGGACTAGCGGGAGAGGGAGAGACCCAGTACTTC.